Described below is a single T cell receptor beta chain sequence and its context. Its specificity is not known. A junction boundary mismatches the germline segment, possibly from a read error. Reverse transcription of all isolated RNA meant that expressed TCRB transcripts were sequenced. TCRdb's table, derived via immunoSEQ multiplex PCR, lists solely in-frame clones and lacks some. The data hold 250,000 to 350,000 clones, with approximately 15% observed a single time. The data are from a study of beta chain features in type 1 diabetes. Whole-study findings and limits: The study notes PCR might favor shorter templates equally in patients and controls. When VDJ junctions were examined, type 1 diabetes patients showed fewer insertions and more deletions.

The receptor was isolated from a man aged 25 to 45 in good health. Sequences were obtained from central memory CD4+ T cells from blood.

CDR3 nucleotide sequence: TGCGCCAGCACCCAAGGGGAGGCATTATCCTACAATGAGCAGTTCTTC. The encoded protein is CASTQGEALSYNEQFF. The rearrangement uses TRBV4-1 and TRBJ2-1; TRBD2 might be the D (6 bases). The germline V gene encodes CDR1 MGHRA and CDR2 YSYEKL. The CDR3 length is 16 residues.